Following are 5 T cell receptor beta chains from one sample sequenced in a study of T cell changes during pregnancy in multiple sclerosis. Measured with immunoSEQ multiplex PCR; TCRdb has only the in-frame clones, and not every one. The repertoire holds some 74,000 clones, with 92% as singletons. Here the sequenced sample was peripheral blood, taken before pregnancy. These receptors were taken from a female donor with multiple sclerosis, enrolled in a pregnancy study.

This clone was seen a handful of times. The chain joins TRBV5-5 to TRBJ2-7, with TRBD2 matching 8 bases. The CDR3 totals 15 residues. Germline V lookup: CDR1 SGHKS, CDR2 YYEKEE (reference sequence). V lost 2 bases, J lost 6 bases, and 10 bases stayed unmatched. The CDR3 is CASSFLAGREGEQYF. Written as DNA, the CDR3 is TGTGCCAGCAGCTTCTTAGCGGGGAGGGAGGGCGAGCAGTACTTC.

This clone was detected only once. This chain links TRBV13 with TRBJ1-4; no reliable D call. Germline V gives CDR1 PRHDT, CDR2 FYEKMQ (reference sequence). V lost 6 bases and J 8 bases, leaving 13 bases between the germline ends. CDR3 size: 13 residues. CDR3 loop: CASRVRAGEKLFF. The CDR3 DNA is TGTGCCAGCAGGGTTCGGGCGGGAGAAAAACTGTTTTTT.

This chain's CDR3 is CASSLALPGTHNEQFF. CDR3 bases: TGTGCCAGCAGCTTGGCCCTACCGGGGACACACAATGAGCAGTTCTTC. The rearrangement links TRBV5-4 to TRBJ2-1; TRBD1 is a possible D gene (6 bases). V lost 0 bases, J lost 5 bases, and 15 bases lay in between. Per germline, CDR1 SGHNT and CDR2 YYREEE (reference sequence). This CDR3 contains 16 residues.

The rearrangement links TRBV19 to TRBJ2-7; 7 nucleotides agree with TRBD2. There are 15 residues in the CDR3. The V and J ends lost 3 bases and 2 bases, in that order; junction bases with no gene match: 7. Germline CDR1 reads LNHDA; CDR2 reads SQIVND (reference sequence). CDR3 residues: CASSISSSGTYEQYF. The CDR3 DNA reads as TGTGCCAGTAGTATCAGTTCTAGCGGTACCTACGAGCAGTACTTC.

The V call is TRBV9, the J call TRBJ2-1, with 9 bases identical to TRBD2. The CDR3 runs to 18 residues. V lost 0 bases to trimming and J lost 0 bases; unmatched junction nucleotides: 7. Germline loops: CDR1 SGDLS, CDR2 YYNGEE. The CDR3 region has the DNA TGTGCCAGCAGCGTAGTTCTAGCGGGACCAAGCTCCTACAATGAGCAGTTCTTC. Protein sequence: CASSVVLAGPSSYNEQFF.